The 17 T cell receptor beta chains given below trace back to one sample, sequenced in a study of T-cell reconstitution after alpha-beta-depleted transplantation in children. Researchers prepared the TCRbeta library using unique molecular identifiers, the study reports. TCRdb redid the calling of the PCR reads with MiXCR, one entry per CDR3 protein. In the table there are hundreds of thousands of distinct CDR3 sequences, more than 20% of which are singletons. Specimen: PBMCs, mostly from graft donor cells, collected 360 days after TCRalphabeta/CD19-depleted stem cell transplant. All receptors derive from a female patient aged 2-9 years who had a stem cell transplant for congenital amegakaryocytic thrombocytopenia, so the T cells may come from the graft donor.

There are a few counts of this clonotype. This chain links TRBV4-3 with TRBJ1-5; D not certain. The germline V gene encodes CDR1 LGHNA and CDR2 YSLEER. The V and J ends lost 1 base and 8 bases respectively, with 18 bases between them. The CDR3 totals 16 residues. DNA for the CDR3: TGCGCCAGCAGCCAAGTGTATTCAGTTCTTTTGGAGCCCCAGCATTTT. Translating gives CASSQVYSVLLEPQHF.

V usage is TRBV20-1 and J usage is TRBJ1-5; tentatively, D is TRBD1 (6 bases). Germline V gene sequence: CDR1 DFQATT, CDR2 SNEGSKA (reference sequence). The V gene lost 3 bases and the J gene lost 1 base, with 16 bases spanning the gap. This CDR3 is built from 16 residues. CDR3 sequence (DNA): TGCAGTGCTAGCGTCCCGGGGGCGAGGAGCAATCAGCCCCAGCATTTT. The encoded protein is CSASVPGARSNQPQHF.

This clonotype has more than one count but fewer than ten. The genes are TRBV29-1 and TRBJ2-5, with TRBD1 matching 9 bases. V gave up 4 bases and J gave up 2 bases; unmatched junction bases: 5. The CDR3 sequence is 14 residues long. Germline CDR1 SQVTM, CDR2 ANQGSEA. For the CDR3, the DNA is TGCAGCGTTGGGGGACAGGGTGGTCAAGAGACCCAGTACTTC. This translates into CSVGGQGGQETQYF.

In its sample, this clonotype was seen a few times. Here the CDR3 reads CASSVRQGANYGYTF. The CDR3, as DNA: TGCGCCAGCAGCGTCCGACAGGGAGCTAACTATGGCTACACCTTC. V gene TRBV5-1 combines with J gene TRBJ1-2, with 7 positions matching TRBD1. The length of the CDR3 is 15 residues. The ends lost 4 bases at V and 0 bases at J; junction bases unmatched: 6. CDR1 is SGHRS, CDR2 YFSETQ, per germline. Based on the CDR3 plus reference TRBV5-1 and TRBJ1-2, the full variable domain is KAGVTQTPRYLIKTRGQQVTLSCSPISGHRSVSWYQQTPGQGLQFLFEYFSETQRNKGNFPGRFSGRQFSNSRSEMNVSTLELGDSALYLCASSVRQGANYGYTFGSGTRLTVV.

V gene TRBV19 combines with J gene TRBJ1-1, with no clear D. This CDR3 comprises 13 residues. The V gene's germline CDR1 is LNHDA and CDR2 SQIVND (reference sequence). The ends were cut back, 7 bases at V and 2 bases at J, with 11 bases in the middle. CDR3: CASTYRGNTEAFF. DNA for the CDR3: TGTGCCAGTACCTACAGAGGAAACACTGAAGCTTTCTTT.

This clonotype was detected many times. This chain joins TRBV7-8 and TRBJ2-2, with D uncertain. CDR3 length: 13 amino acids. V was shortened by 0 bases and J by 4 bases, with 3 bases between the two germline ends. CDR1 SGHVS and CDR2 FQNEAQ come from the germline V gene. The CDR3 is CASSLAGTGELFF. The DNA of the CDR3 is TGTGCCAGCAGCTTAGCGGGCACCGGGGAGCTGTTTTTT.

This clonotype was counted a single time. The chain has TRBV29-1 and TRBJ1-1; unclear D gene. Germline CDR1 reads SQVTM; CDR2 reads ANQGSEA. V was shortened by 3 bases and J by 4 bases, with 9 bases between the two germline ends. The CDR3 spans 12 residues. CDR3 in amino acids: CSVDGLGTEAFF. The CDR3, as DNA: TGCAGCGTTGATGGGCTCGGCACTGAAGCTTTCTTT.

At least ten counts were recorded for this clonotype. J is TRBJ2-2 and V is TRBV12-3 or TRBV12-4; 13 bases line up with TRBD2. Trimming cost V 5 bases and J 9 bases; bases outside gene matches: 9. The CDR3 spans 16 residues. The CDR3 coding sequence is TGTGCCAGCAGTCCCGAACTAGCGGGGGGGCCCCGGGAGCTGTTTTTT. Translation gives CASSPELAGGPRELFF.

This chain uses TRBV24-1 with TRBJ2-6; 7 bases line up with TRBD1. The J segment lost 3 bases and the V segment lost 3 bases, leaving 7 bases of the junction unmatched. The germline V gene has CDR1 KGHDR and CDR2 SFDVKD. The CDR3 length is 17 residues. CDR3 sequence reads: CATSDATGTDGANVLTF. The CDR3 DNA reads as TGTGCCACCAGTGATGCGACCGGGACAGATGGGGCCAACGTCCTGACTTTC.

This clonotype was counted only a few times. V is TRBV6-1 and J is TRBJ1-3; no definite D call. The germline V gene encodes CDR1 MNHNS and CDR2 SASEGT. The CDR3 sequence is 14 residues long. V was pared by 7 bases and J by 4 bases, with 14 bases between. CDR3: CASKIQILGNTIYF. The CDR3 DNA is TGTGCCAGCAAAATACAGATTTTAGGAAACACCATATATTTT.

V usage is TRBV12-3 or TRBV12-4 and J usage is TRBJ1-4, with D uncertain. CDR3 length equals 14 residues. The V and J ends lost 6 bases and 8 bases respectively, with 16 bases between them. The CDR3 region has the DNA TGTGCCAGCAGGTTTGGGCCCCTCGGCGAAAAACTGTTTTTT. It yields the protein CASRFGPLGEKLFF.

This clonotype was seen ten or more times. This CDR3 is CASSLSGVETQYF. The CDR3 DNA sequence: TGCGCCAGCAGCTTGTCAGGGGTGGAGACCCAGTACTTC. The V and J genes are TRBV5-1 and TRBJ2-5; weak D call: TRBD1 (6 bases). This CDR3 has 13 residues. Per germline, CDR1 SGHRS and CDR2 YFSETQ. Trimming cost V 1 base and J 5 bases, with 9 bases left between them. Based on the CDR3 plus reference TRBV5-1 and TRBJ2-5, the full variable domain is KAGVTQTPRYLIKTRGQQVTLSCSPISGHRSVSWYQQTPGQGLQFLFEYFSETQRNKGNFPGRFSGRQFSNSRSEMNVSTLELGDSALYLCASSLSGVETQYFGPGTRLLVL.

This chain links TRBV30 with TRBJ2-3; D is tentatively TRBD1 or TRBD2 (5 bases each). V lost 3 bases and J 4 bases, leaving 11 bases between the germline ends. The CDR3 extends over 13 amino acids. The germline V gene encodes CDR1 GTSNPN and CDR2 SVGIG (reference sequence). This chain's CDR3 is CAWSPPGPDTQYF. DNA of the CDR3: TGTGCCTGGAGCCCCCCGGGGCCAGATACGCAGTATTTT.

This clonotype was seen ten or more times. The chain is built from TRBV20-1 and TRBJ1-2; D might be TRBD1 (5 bases). V lost 6 bases and J lost 3, with 14 bases in between. Looked up from germline, CDR1 is DFQATT and CDR2 is SNEGSKA (reference sequence). The CDR3 extends over 13 amino acids. The CDR3 nucleotides are TGCAGTGCCGGGGGACCGGAGGACTATGGCTACACCTTC. It specifies CSAGGPEDYGYTF.

There are a few counts of this clonotype. This chain joins TRBV7-7 and TRBJ2-1, with 8 bases that match TRBD2. The V gene's germline CDR1 is SSHAT and CDR2 FNYEAQ (reference sequence). CDR3 length equals 14 residues. With V trimmed by 3 bases and J by 10 bases, 8 bases remained unmatched. The CDR3 is CASSLDPRGGEQFF. The CDR3 DNA is TGTGCCAGCAGCTTGGACCCTCGGGGGGGCGAGCAGTTCTTC.

This chain uses TRBV5-1 with TRBJ1-1; no definite D call. The V end was cut by 5 bases, the J end by 4 bases, with 9 bases between. The CDR3 covers 12 residues. Per the germline V gene, CDR1 is SGHRS and CDR2 is YFSETQ. The CDR3 protein is CASRTGSTEAFF. The CDR3 DNA follows: TGCGCCAGCAGAACCGGGAGCACTGAAGCTTTCTTT.

A few counts support this clonotype. The chain joins TRBV5-6 to TRBJ2-1; TRBD1 agrees at 9 bases. Germline CDR1 and CDR2: SGHDT and YYEEEE. The V gene end was trimmed by 2 bases and the J gene end by 10 bases; junction bases not matched to a gene: 7. The CDR3 consists of 14 residues. The CDR3 reads CASSFGTGIGEQFF. CDR3 in DNA: TGTGCCAGCAGCTTCGGGACAGGGATCGGGGAGCAGTTCTTC.